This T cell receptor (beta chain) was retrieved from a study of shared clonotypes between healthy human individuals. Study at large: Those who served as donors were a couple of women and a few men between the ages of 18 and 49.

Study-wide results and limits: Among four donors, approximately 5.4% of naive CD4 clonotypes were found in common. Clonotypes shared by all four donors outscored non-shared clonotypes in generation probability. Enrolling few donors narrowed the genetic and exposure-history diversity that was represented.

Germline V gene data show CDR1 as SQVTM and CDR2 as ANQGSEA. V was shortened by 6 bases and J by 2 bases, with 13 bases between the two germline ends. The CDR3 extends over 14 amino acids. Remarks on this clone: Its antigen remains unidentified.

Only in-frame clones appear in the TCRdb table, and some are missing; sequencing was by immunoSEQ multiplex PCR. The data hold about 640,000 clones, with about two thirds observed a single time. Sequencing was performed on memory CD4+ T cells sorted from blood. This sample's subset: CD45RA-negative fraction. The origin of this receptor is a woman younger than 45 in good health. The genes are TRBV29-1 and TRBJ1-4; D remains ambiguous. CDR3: CSVRRSRTNEKLFF. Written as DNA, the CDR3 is TGCAGCGTGCGCAGGTCCCGCACTAATGAAAAACTGTTTTTT.